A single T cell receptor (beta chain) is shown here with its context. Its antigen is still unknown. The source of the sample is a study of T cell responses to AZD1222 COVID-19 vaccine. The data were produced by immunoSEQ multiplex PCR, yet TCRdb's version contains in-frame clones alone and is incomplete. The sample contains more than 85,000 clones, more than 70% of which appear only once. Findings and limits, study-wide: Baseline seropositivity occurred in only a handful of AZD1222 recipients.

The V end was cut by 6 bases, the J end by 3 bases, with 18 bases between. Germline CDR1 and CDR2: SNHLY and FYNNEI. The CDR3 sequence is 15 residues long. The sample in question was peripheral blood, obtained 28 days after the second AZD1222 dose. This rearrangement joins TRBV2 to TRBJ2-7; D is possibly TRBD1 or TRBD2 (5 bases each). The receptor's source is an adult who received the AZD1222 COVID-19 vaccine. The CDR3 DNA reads TGTGCCAGCAGCTCGGGACGTCTTGATGACTACGAGCAGTACTTC. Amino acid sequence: CASSSGRLDDYEQYF.